These T cell receptor beta chains were read from a single sample in a study of shared clonotypes between healthy human individuals. The repertoire was sequenced with immunoSEQ multiplex PCR; TCRdb's copy has only in-frame clones and lacks some. The sample consists of more than 1,200,000 clones, 98% to 99% of them appearing once. Sequencing was done on a sample of naive CD4+ T cells sorted from blood. All receptors derive from a man aged 25-45 years in good health. CDR3s include the opening cysteine and the closing phenylalanine or tryptophan. D genes are given only for firm matches. Size is stated for part of the rows, as once, few or many counts, or as a class when the clone is expanded.

size | J | D | V | length | DNA | CDR3
once | TRBJ1-1 | NA | TRBV18 | 15 | TGTGCCAGCTCACCAAGTGCAGGGCCGAACACTGAAGCTTTCTTT | CASSPSAGPNTEAFF
NA | TRBJ2-5 | TRBD1 | TRBV29-1 | 13 | TGCAGCGTTGAGTTGGCAGGGGGAGAGACCCAGTACTTC | CSVELAGGETQYF
NA | TRBJ2-7 | NA | TRBV27 | 14 | TGTGCCAGCAGCCCATCGCGGGGTCCCTACGAGCAGTACTTC | CASSPSRGPYEQYF
NA | TRBJ2-2 | TRBD1 | TRBV18 | 14 | TGTGCCAGCTCACAAGGACAGGGTGCCGGGGAGCTGTTTTTT | CASSQGQGAGELFF
NA | TRBJ2-3 | TRBD2 | TRBV10-2 | 16 | TGCGCCAGCAGTGGAACAGCGGGAGGGAGCACAGATACGCAGTATTTT | CASSGTAGGSTDTQYF
NA | TRBJ1-4 | NA | TRBV5-8 | 14 | TGTGCCAGCAGCTTGGGGCAAGTGCCCGGGAAACTGTTTTTT | CASSLGQVPGKLFF
NA | TRBJ2-3 | NA | TRBV5-8 | 14 | TGTGCCAGCAGCCCCTTCATACGCACAGATACGCAGTATTTT | CASSPFIRTDTQYF
once | TRBJ2-7 | NA | TRBV30 | 13 | TGTGCCTGGGGAAACGATAGGACGGGAGAGCAGTACTTC | CAWGNDRTGEQYF
NA | TRBJ2-7 | NA | TRBV28 | 16 | TGTGCCAGCAGTTTATCCCTTAGGGCGGGTAGCTACGAGCAGTACTTC | CASSLSLRAGSYEQYF
NA | TRBJ1-2 | TRBD1 | TRBV11-1 | 16 | TGTGCCAGCAGCTTTGGGACAGGGTTACATCTAAATGGCTACACCTTC | CASSFGTGLHLNGYTF
NA | TRBJ2-7 | TRBD2 | TRBV10-3 | 14 | TGTGCCATCACTGAGGCTAGCGGGAGTTACGAGCAGTACTTC | CAITEASGSYEQYF
NA | TRBJ2-7 | TRBD1 | TRBV6-5 | 15 | TGTGCCAGCAGGGACGACAGGGCCGGGGCCTACGAGCAGTACTTC | CASRDDRAGAYEQYF
NA | TRBJ2-5 | TRBD1 | TRBV7-9 | 16 | TGTGCCAGCAGCTTAGTAATCGGGACAGGGTGGGAGACCCAGTACTTC | CASSLVIGTGWETQYF
NA | TRBJ1-1 | NA | TRBV5-1 | 14 | TGCGCCAGCAGCCCGGCCCTAGGGGAGACTGAAGCTTTCTTT | CASSPALGETEAFF
once | TRBJ2-1 | TRBD2 | TRBV10-2 | 20 | TGCGCCAGCAGCCTATCCGGGACTAGCGGGATCGGAGGCTCCTACAATGAGCAGTTCTTC | CASSLSGTSGIGGSYNEQFF
NA | TRBJ2-7 | NA | TRBV10-3 | 11 | TGTGCCACTCGGACCCTCTACGAGCAGTACTTC | CATRTLYEQYF
NA | TRBJ2-7 | TRBD2 | TRBV15 | 16 | TGTGCCACCAGCAGAGGTGATACTAGCGGGAGCTCCGAGCAGTACTTC | CATSRGDTSGSSEQYF
NA | TRBJ2-7 | TRBD1 | TRBV5-5 | 15 | TGTGCCAGCAGCTTGGGGACAGGGTTAAATTACGAGCAGTACTTC | CASSLGTGLNYEQYF
NA | TRBJ2-3 | NA | TRBV5-4 | 16 | TGTGCCAGCAGCTTGGAGGGCCCCCGGGCGGGAGATACGCAGTATTTT | CASSLEGPRAGDTQYF
NA | TRBJ2-7 | TRBD1 | TRBV18 | 13 | TGTGCCAGCTGTGGGGGACAGGGCTTTCCACAGTACTTC | CASCGGQGFPQYF
NA | TRBJ2-7 | TRBD2 | TRBV5-1 | 15 | TGCGCCAGCAGCGGGGATACTAGCGAACCCTACGAGCAGTACTTC | CASSGDTSEPYEQYF
NA | TRBJ2-3 | TRBD2 | TRBV5-1 | 18 | TGCGCCAGCAGCTTTTCTGGGTCCGGGGGGAGCTTCACAGATACGCAGTATTTT | CASSFSGSGGSFTDTQYF
NA | TRBJ2-7 | NA | TRBV10-3 | 12 | TGTGCCATCACCGGGGACTCCTACGAGCAGTACTTC | CAITGDSYEQYF
NA | TRBJ2-1 | NA | TRBV15 | 15 | TGTGCCACCAGCAGAGCGGGGTCCTCCTACAATGAGCAGTTCTTC | CATSRAGSSYNEQFF
NA | TRBJ2-7 | NA | TRBV18 | 14 | TGTGCCAGCTCACCATCCGCGGGGAGCTACGAGCAGTACTTC | CASSPSAGSYEQYF
NA | TRBJ2-7 | NA | TRBV7-9 | 14 | TGTGCCAGCGAACGAACGACAGGAGCCTACGAGCAGTACTTC | CASERTTGAYEQYF
NA | TRBJ1-2 | NA | TRBV5-4 | 15 | TGTGCCAGTCGACAGGTCGGTGGGACTAACTATGGCTACACCTTC | CASRQVGGTNYGYTF
NA | TRBJ2-1 | NA | TRBV14 | 18 | TGTGCCAGCAGTCCCAGCCGATCCAACCCGGAATATTACAATGAGCAGTTCTTC | CASSPSRSNPEYYNEQFF